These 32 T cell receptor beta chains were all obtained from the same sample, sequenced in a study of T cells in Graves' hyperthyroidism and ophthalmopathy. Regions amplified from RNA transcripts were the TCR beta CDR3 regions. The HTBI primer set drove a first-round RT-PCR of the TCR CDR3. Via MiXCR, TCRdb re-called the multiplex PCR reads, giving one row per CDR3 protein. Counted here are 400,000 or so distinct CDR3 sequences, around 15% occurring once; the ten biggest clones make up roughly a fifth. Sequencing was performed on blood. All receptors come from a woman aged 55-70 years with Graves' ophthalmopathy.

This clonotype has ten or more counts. Written as DNA, the CDR3 is TGTGCCAGCAGCCCCAGGGTATCGGCTAGCGGGATCCACGAGCAGTACTTC. It encodes CASSPRVSASGIHEQYF. This chain uses TRBV11-2 with TRBJ2-7; 9 bases align to TRBD2. Per the germline V gene, CDR1 is SGHAT and CDR2 is FQNNGV. CDR3 length equals 17 residues. Trimming at V came to 5 bases and at J to 5 bases, leaving 16 bases not matched to a gene.

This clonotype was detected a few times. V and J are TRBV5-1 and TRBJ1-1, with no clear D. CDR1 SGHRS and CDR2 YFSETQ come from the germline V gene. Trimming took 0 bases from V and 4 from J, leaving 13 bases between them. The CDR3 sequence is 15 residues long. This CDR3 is CASSLAGPRGTEAFF. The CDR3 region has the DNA TGCGCCAGCAGCTTGGCCGGCCCGAGAGGCACTGAAGCTTTCTTT.

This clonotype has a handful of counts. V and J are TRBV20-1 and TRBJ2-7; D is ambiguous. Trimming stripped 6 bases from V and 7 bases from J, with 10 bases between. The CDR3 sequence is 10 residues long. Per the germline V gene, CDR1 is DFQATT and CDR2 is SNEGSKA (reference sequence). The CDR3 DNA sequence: TGCAGTGCCCGGGTGGAAGAGCAGTACTTC. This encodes CSARVEEQYF.

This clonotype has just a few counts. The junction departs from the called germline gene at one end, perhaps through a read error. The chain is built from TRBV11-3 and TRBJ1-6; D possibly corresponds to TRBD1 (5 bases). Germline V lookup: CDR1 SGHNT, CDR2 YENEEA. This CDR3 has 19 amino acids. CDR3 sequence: CASNLDSPGSYRNNSPLHF. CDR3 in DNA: TGTGCCAGCAACTTAGATTCGCCGGGGAGTTACAGGAATAATTCACCCCTCCACTTT.

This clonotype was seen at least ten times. This chain's CDR3 is CASSAQGDSYNEQFF. The CDR3 region has the DNA TGTGCCAGCAGCGCGCAGGGCGACTCCTACAATGAGCAGTTCTTC. The chain couples TRBV9 to TRBJ2-1; perhaps TRBD1 as D (5 bases). CDR1 and CDR2 from the germline V gene are SGDLS and YYNGEE. V dropped 3 bases and J dropped 0 bases, with 10 bases sitting between them. CDR3 length equals 15 residues.

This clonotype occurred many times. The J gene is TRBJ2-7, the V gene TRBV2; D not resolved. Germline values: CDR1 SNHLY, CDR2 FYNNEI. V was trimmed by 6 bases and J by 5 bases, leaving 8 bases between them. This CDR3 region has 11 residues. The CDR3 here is CASRAVHEQYF. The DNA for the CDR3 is TGTGCCAGCAGGGCGGTCCACGAGCAGTACTTC. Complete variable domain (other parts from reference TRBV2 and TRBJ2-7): EPEVTQTPSHQVTQMGQEVILRCVPISNHLYFYWYRQILGQKVEFLVSFYNNEISEKSEIFDDQFSVERPDGSNFTLKIRSTKLEDSAMYFCASRAVHEQYFGPGTRLTVT.

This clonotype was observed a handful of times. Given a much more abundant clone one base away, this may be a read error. CDR3 loop: CSARDEAWTYGQYF. The CDR3 coding sequence is TGCAGTGCTAGAGATGAGGCTTGGACTTACGGGCAGTACTTC. This chain links TRBV20-1 with TRBJ2-7, with D tentatively TRBD2 (5 bases). Germline CDR1 and CDR2: DFQATT and SNEGSKA (reference sequence). CDR3 length: 14 amino acids.

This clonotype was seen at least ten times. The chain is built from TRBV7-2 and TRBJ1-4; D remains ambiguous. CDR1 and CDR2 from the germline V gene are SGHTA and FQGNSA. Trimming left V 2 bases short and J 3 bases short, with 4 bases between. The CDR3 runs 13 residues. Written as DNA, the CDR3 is TGTGCCAGCAGCTTATGGGCTAATGAAAAACTGTTTTTT. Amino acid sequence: CASSLWANEKLFF. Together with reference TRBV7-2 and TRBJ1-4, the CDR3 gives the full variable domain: GAGVSQSPSNKVTEKGKDVELRCDPISGHTALYWYRQSLGQGLEFLIYFQGNSAPDKSGLPSDRFSAERTGGSVSTLTIQRTQQEDSAVYLCASSLWANEKLFFGSGTQLSVL.

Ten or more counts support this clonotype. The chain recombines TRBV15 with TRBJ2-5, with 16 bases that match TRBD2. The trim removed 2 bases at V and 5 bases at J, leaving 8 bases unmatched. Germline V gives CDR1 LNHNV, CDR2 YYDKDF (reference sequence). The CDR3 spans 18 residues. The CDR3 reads CATSRTGTSGRVEETQYF. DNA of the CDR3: TGTGCCACCAGCAGAACCGGGACTAGCGGGAGGGTGGAGGAGACCCAGTACTTC.

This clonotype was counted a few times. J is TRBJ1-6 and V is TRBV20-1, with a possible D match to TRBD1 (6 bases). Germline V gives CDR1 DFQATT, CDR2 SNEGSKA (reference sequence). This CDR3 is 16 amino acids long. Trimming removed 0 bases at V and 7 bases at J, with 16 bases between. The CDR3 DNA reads TGCAGTGCTAGAGAGGCGGCCCCCAGGGGAAATTCACCCCTCCACTTT. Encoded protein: CSAREAAPRGNSPLHF.

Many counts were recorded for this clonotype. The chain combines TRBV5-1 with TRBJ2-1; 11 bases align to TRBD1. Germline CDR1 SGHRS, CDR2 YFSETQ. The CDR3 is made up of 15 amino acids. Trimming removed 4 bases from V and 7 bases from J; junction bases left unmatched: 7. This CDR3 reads CASSIGQGAKNEQFF. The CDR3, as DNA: TGCGCCAGCAGCATTGGACAGGGGGCGAAGAATGAGCAGTTCTTC.

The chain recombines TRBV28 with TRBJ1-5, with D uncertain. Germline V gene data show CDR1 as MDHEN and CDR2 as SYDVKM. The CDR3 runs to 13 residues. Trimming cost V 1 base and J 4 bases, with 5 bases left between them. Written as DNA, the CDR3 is TGTGCCAGCAGTTTATCGGAAAATCAGCCCCAGCATTTT. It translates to CASSLSENQPQHF.

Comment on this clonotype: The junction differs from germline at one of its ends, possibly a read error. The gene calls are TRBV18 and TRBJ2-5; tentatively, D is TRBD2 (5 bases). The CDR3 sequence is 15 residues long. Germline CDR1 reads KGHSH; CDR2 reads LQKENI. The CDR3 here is CASSPRDRGRETRYF. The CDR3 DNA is TGCGCCAGCTCACCACGAGACCGAGGGCGAGAGACCCGGTACTTC. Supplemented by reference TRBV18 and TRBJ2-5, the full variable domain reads NAGVMQNPRHLVRRRGQEARLRCSPMKGHSHVYWYRQLPEEGLKFMVYLQKENIIDESGMPKERFSAEFPKEGPSILRIQQVVRGDSAAYFCASSPRDRGRETRYFGPGTRLLVL.

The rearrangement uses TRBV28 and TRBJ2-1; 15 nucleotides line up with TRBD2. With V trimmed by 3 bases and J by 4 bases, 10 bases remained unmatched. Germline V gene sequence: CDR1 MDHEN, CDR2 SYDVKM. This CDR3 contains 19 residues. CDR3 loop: CASSFPRTSGGVGYNEQFF. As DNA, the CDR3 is TGTGCCAGCAGTTTTCCTCGGACTAGCGGGGGGGTGGGATACAATGAGCAGTTCTTC.

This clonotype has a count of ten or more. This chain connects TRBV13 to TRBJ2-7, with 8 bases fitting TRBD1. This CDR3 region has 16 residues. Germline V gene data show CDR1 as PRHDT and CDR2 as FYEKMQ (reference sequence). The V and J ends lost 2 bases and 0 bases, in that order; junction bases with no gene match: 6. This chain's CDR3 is CASSLQGATVSYEQYF. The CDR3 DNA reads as TGTGCCAGCAGCTTACAGGGGGCCACGGTCTCCTACGAGCAGTACTTC.

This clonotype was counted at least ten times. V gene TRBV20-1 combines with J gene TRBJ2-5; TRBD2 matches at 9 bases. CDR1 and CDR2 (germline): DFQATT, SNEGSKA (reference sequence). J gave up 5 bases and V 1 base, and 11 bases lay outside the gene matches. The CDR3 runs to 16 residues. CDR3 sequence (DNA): TGCAGTGCTAGAGCAGTCATAGCGGGAGATAGGGAGACCCAGTACTTC. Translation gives CSARAVIAGDRETQYF.

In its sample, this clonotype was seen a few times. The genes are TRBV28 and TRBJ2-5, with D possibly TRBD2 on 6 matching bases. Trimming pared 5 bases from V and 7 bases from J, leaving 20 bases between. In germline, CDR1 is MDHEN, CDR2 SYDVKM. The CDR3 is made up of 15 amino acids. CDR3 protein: CASSPHQRVLRTQYF. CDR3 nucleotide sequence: TGTGCCAGCAGTCCCCATCAGCGGGTCCTACGGACCCAGTACTTC.

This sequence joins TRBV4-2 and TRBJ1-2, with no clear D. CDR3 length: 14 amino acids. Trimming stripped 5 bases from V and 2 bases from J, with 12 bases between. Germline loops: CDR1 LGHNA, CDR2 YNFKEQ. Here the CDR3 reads CASSAFSLNYGYTF. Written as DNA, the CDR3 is TGTGCCAGCAGCGCTTTCTCTTTAAACTATGGCTACACCTTC.

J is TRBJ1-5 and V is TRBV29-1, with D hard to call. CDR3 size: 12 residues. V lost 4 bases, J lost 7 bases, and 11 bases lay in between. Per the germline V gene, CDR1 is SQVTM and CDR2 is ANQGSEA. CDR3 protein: CSVGGGDQPQHF. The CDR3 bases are TGCAGCGTTGGGGGTGGAGACCAGCCCCAGCATTTT.

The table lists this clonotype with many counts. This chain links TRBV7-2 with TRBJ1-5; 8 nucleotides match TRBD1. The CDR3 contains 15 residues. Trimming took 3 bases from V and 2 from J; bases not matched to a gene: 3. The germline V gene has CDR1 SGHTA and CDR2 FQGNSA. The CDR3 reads CASSLGGQGNQPQHF. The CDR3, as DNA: TGTGCCAGCAGCTTGGGGGGACAGGGCAATCAGCCCCAGCATTTT.

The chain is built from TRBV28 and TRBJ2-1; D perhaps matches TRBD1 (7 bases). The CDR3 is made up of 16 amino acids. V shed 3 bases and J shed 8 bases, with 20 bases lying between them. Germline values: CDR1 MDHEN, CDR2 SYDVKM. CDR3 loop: CASSFRGTALGYEQFF. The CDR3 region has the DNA TGTGCCAGCAGTTTCCGCGGGACAGCCCTCGGGTATGAGCAGTTCTTC.

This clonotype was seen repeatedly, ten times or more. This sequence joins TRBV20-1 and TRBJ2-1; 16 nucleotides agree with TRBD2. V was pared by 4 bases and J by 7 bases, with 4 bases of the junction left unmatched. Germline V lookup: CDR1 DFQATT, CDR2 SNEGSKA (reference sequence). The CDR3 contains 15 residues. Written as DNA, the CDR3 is TGCAGTGCTATTCCGGGACTAGCGGGAGGGAATGAGCAGTTCTTC. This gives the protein CSAIPGLAGGNEQFF.

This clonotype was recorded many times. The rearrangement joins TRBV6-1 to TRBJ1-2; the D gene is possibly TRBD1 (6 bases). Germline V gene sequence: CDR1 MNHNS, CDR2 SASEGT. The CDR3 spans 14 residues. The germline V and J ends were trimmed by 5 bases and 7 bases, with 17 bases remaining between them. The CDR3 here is CASSHARGERGYTF. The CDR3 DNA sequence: TGTGCCAGCAGTCATGCGAGGGGGGAGCGTGGCTACACCTTC.

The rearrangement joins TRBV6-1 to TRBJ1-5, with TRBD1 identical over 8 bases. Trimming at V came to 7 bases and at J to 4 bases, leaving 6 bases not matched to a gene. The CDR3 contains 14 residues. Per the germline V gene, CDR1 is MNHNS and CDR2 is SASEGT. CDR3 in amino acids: CASNLGTGNQPQHF. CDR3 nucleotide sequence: TGTGCCAGCAACCTAGGGACAGGTAATCAGCCCCAGCATTTT.

The CDR3 nucleotides are TGCAGTGCTAGAGATCTTCTACGAGGTAGCACAGATACGCAGTATTTT. Translation gives CSARDLLRGSTDTQYF. J is TRBJ2-3 and V is TRBV20-1, with D uncertain. Looked up from germline, CDR1 is DFQATT and CDR2 is SNEGSKA (reference sequence). The CDR3 length is 16 residues. Trimming pared 0 bases from V and 0 bases from J, leaving 13 bases between.

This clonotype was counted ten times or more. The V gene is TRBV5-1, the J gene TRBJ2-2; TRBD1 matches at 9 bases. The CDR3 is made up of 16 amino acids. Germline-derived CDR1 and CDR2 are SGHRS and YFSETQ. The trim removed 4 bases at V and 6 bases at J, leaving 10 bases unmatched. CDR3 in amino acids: CASSMAGTGKPGELFF. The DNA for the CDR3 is TGCGCCAGCAGCATGGCTGGGACAGGGAAGCCCGGGGAGCTGTTTTTT.

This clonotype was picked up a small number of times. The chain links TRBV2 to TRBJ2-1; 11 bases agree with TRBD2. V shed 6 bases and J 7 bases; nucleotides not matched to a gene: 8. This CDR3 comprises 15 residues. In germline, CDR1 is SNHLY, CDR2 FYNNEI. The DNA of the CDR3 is TGTGCCAGCAGCCTACTAGCGGGAGCCCGAAATGAGCAGTTCTTC. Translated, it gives CASSLLAGARNEQFF.

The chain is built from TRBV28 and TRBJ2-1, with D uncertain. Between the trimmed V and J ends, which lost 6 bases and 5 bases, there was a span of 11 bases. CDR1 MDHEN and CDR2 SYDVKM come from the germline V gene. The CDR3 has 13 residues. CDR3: CASSGDPNNEQFF. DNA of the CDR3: TGTGCCAGCAGCGGAGACCCCAACAATGAGCAGTTCTTC.

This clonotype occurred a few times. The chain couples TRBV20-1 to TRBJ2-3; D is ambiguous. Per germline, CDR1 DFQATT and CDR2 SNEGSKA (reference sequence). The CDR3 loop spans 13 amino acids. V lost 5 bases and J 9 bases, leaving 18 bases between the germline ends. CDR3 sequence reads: CSAAGSSGETQYF. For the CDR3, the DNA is TGCAGTGCTGCTGGTTCCTCTGGCGAAACGCAGTATTTT.

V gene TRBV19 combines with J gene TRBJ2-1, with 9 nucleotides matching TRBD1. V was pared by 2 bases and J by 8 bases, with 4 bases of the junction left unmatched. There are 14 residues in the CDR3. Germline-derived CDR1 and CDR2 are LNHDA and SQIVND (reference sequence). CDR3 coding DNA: TGTGCCAGTAGTATAACAGGGGGCGGGCATGAGCAGTTCTTC. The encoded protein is CASSITGGGHEQFF.

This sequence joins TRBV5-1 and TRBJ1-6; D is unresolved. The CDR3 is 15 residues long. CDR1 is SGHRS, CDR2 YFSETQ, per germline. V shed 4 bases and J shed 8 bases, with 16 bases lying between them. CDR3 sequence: CASSGRPSADSPLHF. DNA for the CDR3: TGCGCCAGCAGCGGGAGACCCTCCGCGGATTCACCCCTCCACTTT. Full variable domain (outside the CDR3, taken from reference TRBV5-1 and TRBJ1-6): KAGVTQTPRYLIKTRGQQVTLSCSPISGHRSVSWYQQTPGQGLQFLFEYFSETQRNKGNFPGRFSGRQFSNSRSEMNVSTLELGDSALYLCASSGRPSADSPLHFGNGTRLTVT.

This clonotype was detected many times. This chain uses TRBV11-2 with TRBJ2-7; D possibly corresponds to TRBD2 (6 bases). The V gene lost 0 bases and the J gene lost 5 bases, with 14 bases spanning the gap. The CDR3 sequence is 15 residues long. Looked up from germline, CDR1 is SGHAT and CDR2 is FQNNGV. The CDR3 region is CASSLEGLAGNEQYF. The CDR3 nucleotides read TGTGCCAGCAGCTTAGAGGGGTTGGCGGGGAACGAGCAGTACTTC.